This is a list of T cell receptor beta chains from one sample in a study of response to subunit inactivated influenza vaccine. MiXCR, run by TCRdb on the RT-PCR reads, gives a single entry per CDR3 protein. The data show some 180,000 distinct CDR3 sequences, 9.2% seen once. Sequencing used non-naive T cells sorted from PBMCs, obtained on the day of vaccination. The receptors derive from a man aged 50 or older who received an inactivated influenza vaccine. CDR3s include the opening cysteine and the closing phenylalanine or tryptophan.

>TRBJ2-3|TRBV7-2
CASSLDSSITDTQYF
>TRBJ2-7|TRBV6-2/TRBV6-3
CASSYVTGFEQYF
>TRBJ2-7|TRBV28
CASSSLGGSYEQYF
>TRBJ2-6|TRBV6-2/TRBV6-3
CASSYWVWASGANVLTF
>TRBJ2-7|TRBV20-1
CSARVTGENEQYF
>TRBJ2-5|TRBV27
CASRNSGFQETQYF
>TRBJ2-1|TRBV20-1
CSARRLERRYEQFF
>TRBJ2-5|TRBV12-3/TRBV12-4
CASSQGLAGVETQYF
>TRBJ1-2|TRBV6-1
CASTSLGGATFYGYTF
>TRBJ2-3|TRBV20-1
CSATAATSGITDTQYF
>TRBJ2-7|TRBV24-1
CATSDGGHVPYEQYF
>TRBJ2-2|TRBV6-2/TRBV6-3
CASGLQGAGELFF
>TRBJ2-5|TRBV7-2
CASSLETSAQETQYF
>TRBJ2-3|TRBV20-1
CSAYRLAGLTDTQYF
>TRBJ2-3|TRBV4-2
CASSQVVGTTTDTQYF
>TRBJ2-7|TRBV6-1
CASSPTNSYEQYF
>TRBJ1-5|TRBV6-2/TRBV6-3
CASSLDREYQPQHF
>TRBJ2-3|TRBV6-5
CASSYSLRADRTDTQYF
>TRBJ2-5|TRBV3-1
CASSPGGTYQETQYF
>TRBJ2-3|TRBV21-1
CASTTLDDHYTDTQYF
>TRBJ2-5|TRBV3-1
CASSQVRTSGQETQYF
>TRBJ1-6|TRBV20-1
CSARARDGPVSLHF
>TRBJ2-7|TRBV7-2
CASSFFQGPNEQYF
>TRBJ1-1|TRBV29-1
CSVVGATHGAFF
>TRBJ2-1|TRBV15
CATSRAGQVNEQFF
>TRBJ1-5|TRBV4-1
CASSQAQGSNQPQHF
>TRBJ1-3|TRBV28
CASRETDASGNTIYF
>TRBJ2-7|TRBV7-9
CASSLPRGLGESYEQYF
>TRBJ2-2|TRBV12-3/TRBV12-4
CASSSVQANTGELFF
>TRBJ2-5|TRBV11-2
CASSVGRGYQETQYF
>TRBJ2-1|TRBV5-1
CASSGAGQGNEQFF
>TRBJ1-4|TRBV20-1
CSANDHGTGDFNEKLFF
>TRBJ2-5|TRBV20-1
CSARGLQETQYF
>TRBJ2-1|TRBV7-9
CASSFIPYNEQFF
>TRBJ1-1|TRBV11-2
CASSPQVPNTEAFF
>TRBJ2-3|TRBV2
CASSAPGRNTQYF
>TRBJ2-3|TRBV5-5
CASSLSLQGLGTDTQYF
>TRBJ1-2|TRBV6-1
CASRSTGSGGYTF
>TRBJ1-2|TRBV28
CASSLPHPSQGYGYTF
>TRBJ2-5|TRBV5-4
CASSLIFGNQETQYF
>TRBJ2-5|TRBV10-2
CASSDLGETQYF
>TRBJ1-5|TRBV27
CASSLSGTENNQPQHF
>TRBJ2-1|TRBV6-5
CASSYSSVYNEQFF
>TRBJ2-5|TRBV11-2
CASSLGATQYF
>TRBJ2-4|TRBV5-6
CASSSPLRGSDKNIQYF
>TRBJ1-6|TRBV5-1
CASSLGLGQGGSPLHF
>TRBJ1-2|TRBV3-1
CASSPSKFVSDGYTF
>TRBJ1-1|TRBV7-2
CASSFRGSTEAFF
>TRBJ2-4|TRBV4-1
CASSQGRGGTNIQYF
>TRBJ2-1|TRBV11-2
CASSLVYRVRDRDNNEQFF
>TRBJ2-2|TRBV7-3
CASSLTGGTGGELFF
>TRBJ2-1|TRBV5-5
CASSDGRSYNEQFF
>TRBJ2-3|TRBV5-6
CASSFQGAPDTQYF
>TRBJ2-1|TRBV9
CASSLTGQSYNEQFF